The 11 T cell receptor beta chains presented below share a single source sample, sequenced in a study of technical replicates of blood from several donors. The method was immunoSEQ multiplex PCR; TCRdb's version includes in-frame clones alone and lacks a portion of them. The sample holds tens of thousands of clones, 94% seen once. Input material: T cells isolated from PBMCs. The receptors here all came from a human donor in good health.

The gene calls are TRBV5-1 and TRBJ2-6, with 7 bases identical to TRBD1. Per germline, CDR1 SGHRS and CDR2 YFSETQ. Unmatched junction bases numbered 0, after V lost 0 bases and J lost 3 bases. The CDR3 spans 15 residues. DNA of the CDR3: TGCGCCAGCAGCTTGGGGGACAGTGGGGCCAACGTCCTGACTTTC. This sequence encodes CASSLGDSGANVLTF. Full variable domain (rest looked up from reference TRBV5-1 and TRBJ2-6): KAGVTQTPRYLIKTRGQQVTLSCSPISGHRSVSWYQQTPGQGLQFLFEYFSETQRNKGNFPGRFSGRQFSNSRSEMNVSTLELGDSALYLCASSLGDSGANVLTFGAGSRLTVL.

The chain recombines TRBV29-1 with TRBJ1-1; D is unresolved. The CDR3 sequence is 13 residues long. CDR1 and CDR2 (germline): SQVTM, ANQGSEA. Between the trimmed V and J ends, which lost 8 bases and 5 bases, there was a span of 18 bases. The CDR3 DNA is TGCAGCCCACTGTCCCTACGGGGTACTGAAGCTTTCTTT. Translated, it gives CSPLSLRGTEAFF.

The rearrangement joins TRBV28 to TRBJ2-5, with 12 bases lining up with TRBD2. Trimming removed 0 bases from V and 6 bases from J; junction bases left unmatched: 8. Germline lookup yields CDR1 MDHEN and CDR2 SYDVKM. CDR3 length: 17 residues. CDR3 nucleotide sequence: TGTGCCAGCAGTTTATGGGTGACTAGCGGGAGTCTCCAGACCCAGTACTTC. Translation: CASSLWVTSGSLQTQYF.

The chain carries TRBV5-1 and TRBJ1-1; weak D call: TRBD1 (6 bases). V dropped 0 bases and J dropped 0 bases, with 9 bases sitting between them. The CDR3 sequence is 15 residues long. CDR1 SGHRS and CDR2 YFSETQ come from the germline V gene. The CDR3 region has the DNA TGCGCCAGCAGCTTGGTGGCAGGGGTGAACACTGAAGCTTTCTTT. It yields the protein CASSLVAGVNTEAFF.

The CDR3 DNA reads TGTGCCAGCAGCCCTCTAGGGCGGGGACTTATGGGTGGCTACACCTTC. Translation gives CASSPLGRGLMGGYTF. The gene calls are TRBV28 and TRBJ1-2, with a tentative D call TRBD1 (5 bases). The V gene lost 6 bases and the J gene lost 7 bases, with 24 bases spanning the gap. Germline CDR1 and CDR2: MDHEN and SYDVKM. The CDR3 is 16 amino acids.

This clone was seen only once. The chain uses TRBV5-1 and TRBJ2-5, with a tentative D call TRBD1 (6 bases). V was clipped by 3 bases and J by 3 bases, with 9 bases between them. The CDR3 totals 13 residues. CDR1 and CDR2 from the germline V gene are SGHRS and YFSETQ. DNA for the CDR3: TGCGCCAGCAGCTATTCAGGGGAAGAGACCCAGTACTTC. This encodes CASSYSGEETQYF.

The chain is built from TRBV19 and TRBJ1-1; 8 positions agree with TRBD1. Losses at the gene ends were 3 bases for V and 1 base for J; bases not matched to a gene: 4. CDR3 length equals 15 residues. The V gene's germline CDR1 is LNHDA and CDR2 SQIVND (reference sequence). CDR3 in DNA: TGTGCCAGTAGTATCGGACAGGGTCGGAACACTGAAGCTTTCTTT. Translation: CASSIGQGRNTEAFF.

The CDR3 sequence: CASTPAHTGEGTEAFF. In nucleotides, the CDR3 is TGTGCCTCTACCCCCGCTCACACAGGCGAAGGCACTGAAGCTTTCTTT. The chain employs TRBV10-3 and TRBJ1-1, with D maybe TRBD1 (5 bases). The CDR3 loop spans 16 amino acids. Trimming removed 11 bases at V and 4 bases at J, with 26 bases between. The germline V gene encodes CDR1 ENHRY and CDR2 SYGVKD.

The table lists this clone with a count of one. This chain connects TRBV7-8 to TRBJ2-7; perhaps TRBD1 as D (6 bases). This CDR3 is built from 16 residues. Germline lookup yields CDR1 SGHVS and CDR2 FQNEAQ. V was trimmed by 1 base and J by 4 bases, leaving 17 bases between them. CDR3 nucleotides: TGTGCCAGCAGCTTAGGGCAGGGGAGCGGCGGATACGAGCAGTACTTC. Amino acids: CASSLGQGSGGYEQYF.

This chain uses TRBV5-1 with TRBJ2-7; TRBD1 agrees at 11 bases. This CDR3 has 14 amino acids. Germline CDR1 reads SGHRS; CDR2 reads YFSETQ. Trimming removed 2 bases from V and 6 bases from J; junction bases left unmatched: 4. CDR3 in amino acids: CASSFGQGAGEQYF. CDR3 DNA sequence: TGCGCCAGCAGCTTCGGACAGGGGGCAGGCGAGCAGTACTTC. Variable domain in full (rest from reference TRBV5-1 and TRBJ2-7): KAGVTQTPRYLIKTRGQQVTLSCSPISGHRSVSWYQQTPGQGLQFLFEYFSETQRNKGNFPGRFSGRQFSNSRSEMNVSTLELGDSALYLCASSFGQGAGEQYFGPGTRLTVT.

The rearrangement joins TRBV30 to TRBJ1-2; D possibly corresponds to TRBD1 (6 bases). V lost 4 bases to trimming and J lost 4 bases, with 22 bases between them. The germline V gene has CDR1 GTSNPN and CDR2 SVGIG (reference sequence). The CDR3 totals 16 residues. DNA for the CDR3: TGTGCCTGGACCCTAAGCGGGGGCCTAGCTACCTATGGCTACACCTTC. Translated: CAWTLSGGLATYGYTF.